These 12 T cell receptor beta chains came from one sample sequenced in a study of human T cells and chemical hapten exposure. Time point of the sample: healthy volunteer bleed at 2 weeks. Unfractionated whole blood was the source of the extracted total RNA. TCRdb reprocessed the RACE reads with MiXCR, giving one entry per CDR3 protein. This sample carries about 45,000 distinct CDR3 sequences, 4% to 4.5% of them seen once, and the ten largest clones take around 5.8%. The sequencing input was whole blood. The receptor source for this set is a human donor in good health. Some clones in this sample may be carry-over from other donors' samples.

This clonotype was recorded at least ten times. V gene TRBV2 combines with J gene TRBJ1-3; no clear D gene. CDR3 length: 15 residues. V was cut by 4 bases and J by 0 bases, with 10 bases left in between. Per germline, CDR1 SNHLY and CDR2 FYNNEI. CDR3 bases: TGTGCCAGCAGTGTCGCCGAGGCCTCTGGAAACACCATATATTTT. Encoded protein: CASSVAEASGNTIYF.

This clonotype has ten or more counts. This chain uses TRBV28 with TRBJ2-7; 9 nucleotides agree with TRBD1. The CDR3 consists of 15 residues. V lost 7 bases to trimming and J lost 3 bases; unmatched junction nucleotides: 10. The germline V gene has CDR1 MDHEN and CDR2 SYDVKM. The CDR3 nucleotides are TGTGCCAGCAATTCCCTGGGACAGGGCCTCTACGAGCAGTACTTC. Protein product: CASNSLGQGLYEQYF.

This clonotype has ten or more counts. The chain is built from TRBV7-9 and TRBJ1-5; D is perhaps TRBD1 (5 bases). Germline CDR1 is SEHNR and CDR2 is FQNEAQ (reference sequence). The CDR3 covers 15 residues. Trimming stripped 5 bases from V and 2 bases from J, with 13 bases between. This CDR3 is CASSVAGNRNQPQHF. Here the CDR3 DNA reads TGTGCCAGCAGCGTCGCAGGGAATCGCAATCAGCCCCAGCATTTT. The full variable domain, with the rest looked up from reference TRBV7-9 and TRBJ1-5, is DTGVSQNPRHKITKRGQNVTFRCDPISEHNRLYWYRQTLGQGPEFLTYFQNEAQLEKSRLLSDRFSAERPKGSFSTLEIQRTEQGDSAMYLCASSVAGNRNQPQHFGDGTRLSIL.

This clonotype was picked up a small number of times. The rearrangement links TRBV7-8 to TRBJ2-5; TRBD2 aligns across 9 bases. V trimming: 5 bases; J trimming: 9 bases; junction bases outside the gene matches: 10. The V gene's germline CDR1 is SGHVS and CDR2 FQNEAQ. This CDR3 has 14 amino acids. DNA for the CDR3: TGTGCCAGCAGCCCCCTAGGGCGGGGGGGGGCCCAGTACTTC. Translation: CASSPLGRGGAQYF.

In regard to this clonotype: Since a much larger clone is just one base distant, this may be a read error. The CDR3 region is CASSQYLIPNQPQRF. In DNA form, the CDR3 reads TGTGCCAGCAGCCAATACCTGATCCCCAATCAGCCCCAGCGTTTT. V gene TRBV3-1 combines with J gene TRBJ1-5; D ambiguous. Germline values: CDR1 LGHDT, CDR2 YNNKEL (reference sequence). The CDR3 runs to 15 residues.

This clonotype was counted at least ten times. Here the CDR3 DNA reads TGCGCCAGCGCAACAGGGCCCAGAGCAACTAATGAAAAACTGTTTTTT. It specifies CASATGPRATNEKLFF. The chain is built from TRBV4-1 and TRBJ1-4, with D tentatively TRBD1 (6 bases). The CDR3 runs to 16 residues. Germline CDR1 is MGHRA and CDR2 is YSYEKL. V lost 8 bases and J lost 0, with 16 bases in between.

This clonotype was counted many times. The chain uses TRBV14 and TRBJ2-3, with TRBD1 as a possible D gene (6 bases). Germline V gives CDR1 SGHDN, CDR2 FVKESK. This CDR3 contains 13 residues. The V and J ends lost 2 bases and 4 bases respectively, with 7 bases between them. CDR3 residues: CASSQPGADTQYF. The CDR3, as DNA: TGTGCCAGCAGCCAACCAGGGGCAGATACGCAGTATTTT.

The V and J genes are TRBV5-1 and TRBJ2-3; 13 bases are shared with TRBD2. V was clipped by 4 bases and J by 6 bases; unmatched bases: 11. The germline V gene encodes CDR1 SGHRS and CDR2 YFSETQ. This CDR3 comprises 17 residues. DNA for the CDR3: TGCGCCAGCAGCCCCAAAGGACTAGCGGGAGCCGGCGATACGCAGTATTTT. This translates into CASSPKGLAGAGDTQYF.

This clonotype came up many times. The gene calls are TRBV28 and TRBJ1-2, with no clear D. The CDR3 totals 15 residues. Trimming left V 3 bases short and J 6 bases short, with 17 bases between. Germline V lookup: CDR1 MDHEN, CDR2 SYDVKM. DNA for the CDR3: TGTGCCAGCAGTTTCCGCTCCCGACCGGGAGATGGCTACACCTTC. Translated, it gives CASSFRSRPGDGYTF.

This clonotype was seen repeatedly, ten times or more. J is TRBJ1-2 and V is TRBV5-5; 9 positions match TRBD1. V lost 0 bases and J lost 7; bases outside the gene matches: 7. This CDR3 has 15 residues. The germline V gene has CDR1 SGHKS and CDR2 YYEKEE (reference sequence). Here the CDR3 DNA reads TGTGCCAGCAGCTTGGCCACACAGGGGGCGCGTGGCTACACCTTC. This sequence encodes CASSLATQGARGYTF.

This clonotype was detected many times. The gene calls are TRBV6-5 and TRBJ2-1; 15 positions match TRBD2. This CDR3 is built from 15 residues. Germline CDR1 reads MNHEY; CDR2 reads SVGAGI. After removal of 4 bases from V and 16 bases from J, the junction contained 11 bases not matched to a gene. The CDR3 here is CASSSEGTSGGTQFF. DNA for the CDR3: TGTGCCAGCAGTTCCGAAGGGACTAGCGGGGGGACACAATTCTTC.

This clonotype was recorded many times. This chain joins TRBV28 and TRBJ2-5; 7 positions match TRBD1. CDR1 is MDHEN, CDR2 SYDVKM, per germline. V lost 7 bases, J lost 5 bases, and 10 bases stayed unmatched. CDR3 length: 14 amino acids. CDR3 residues: CASNRQGSRETQYF. The DNA of the CDR3 is TGTGCCAGCAACAGACAGGGTAGTCGGGAGACCCAGTACTTC.